These 12 T cell receptor beta chains were all obtained from the same sample, sequenced in a study of blood T cell repertoires in COVID-19. The repertoire was sequenced with immunoSEQ multiplex PCR; TCRdb's copy has only in-frame clones and lacks some. The sample has around 71,000 clones, approximately 89% seen once; the top ten hold under 6%. Source material: peripheral blood. The receptors derive from a man aged 80 or over with acute or convalescent COVID-19.

The chain couples TRBV23-1 to TRBJ1-3, with 7 bases lining up with TRBD1. TRBV23-1 is an ORF; its function is uncertain. Unmatched junction bases numbered 10, after V lost 2 bases and J lost 0 bases. This CDR3 has 18 amino acids. Here the CDR3 reads CASSQEITGAPSGNTIYF. The DNA of the CDR3 is TGCGCCAGCAGTCAAGAGATAACAGGGGCCCCCTCTGGAAACACCATATATTTT.

The chain recombines TRBV5-4 with TRBJ2-5; 9 bases map to TRBD1. Trimming cost V 4 bases and J 5 bases; bases outside gene matches: 9. This CDR3 spans 15 amino acids. The V gene's germline CDR1 is SGHNT and CDR2 YYREEE (reference sequence). The CDR3: CASSPPGTGQETQYF. In DNA, the CDR3 is TGTGCCAGCAGCCCACCCGGGACAGGGCAGGAGACCCAGTACTTC.

The chain carries TRBV21-1 and TRBJ2-3; the table names TRBD1, a call not compared with the DNA. TRBV21-1 is a documented pseudogene. The length of the CDR3 is 18 residues. CDR3 in amino acids: CASSKMGQGSCRADTQYF. The CDR3 nucleotides are TGTGCCAGCAGCAAAATGGGACAGGGGTCCTGCCGGGCAGATACGCAGTATTTT.

The chain links TRBV27 to TRBJ2-7; TRBD2 might be the D (6 bases). V was trimmed by 7 bases and J by 7 bases, leaving 23 bases between them. The CDR3 contains 15 residues. In germline, CDR1 is MNHEY, CDR2 SMNVEV (reference sequence). The CDR3 here is CASTPLGGGLGEQYF. The CDR3 DNA reads as TGTGCCAGCACTCCCCTCGGGGGTGGGTTGGGTGAGCAGTACTTC.

CDR3 sequence: CASSLGTSGSDEQFF. Written as DNA, the CDR3 is TGTGCCAGCAGCTTAGGGACTAGCGGGAGTGATGAGCAGTTCTTC. The chain uses TRBV11-3 and TRBJ2-1; 13 bases match TRBD2. Germline CDR1 reads SGHNT; CDR2 reads YENEEA. CDR3 length: 15 residues. The trim removed 1 base at V and 8 bases at J, leaving 2 bases unmatched.

The CDR3 reads CASSHGDYHRGWVDTQYF. In nucleotides, the CDR3 is TGTGCCAGCAGCCACGGAGACTATCACAGGGGGTGGGTGGATACGCAGTATTTT. The rearrangement links TRBV3-1 (or the pseudogene TRBV3-2) to TRBJ2-3, with 8 bases lining up with TRBD1. The CDR3 spans 18 residues. Unmatched junction bases numbered 17, after V lost 3 bases and J lost 6 bases. CDR1 LGHDT and CDR2 YNNKEL come from the germline V gene (reference sequence).

DNA of the CDR3: TGCGCCAGCAGTGAAGACTACTACAATGAGCAGTTCTTC. Protein: CASSEDYYNEQFF. This chain uses TRBV10-2 with TRBJ2-1, with D possibly TRBD2 on 5 matching bases. V was clipped by 3 bases and J by 3 bases, with 6 bases between them. The CDR3 runs 13 residues. Germline-derived CDR1 and CDR2 are WSHSY and SAAADI.

The chain employs TRBV24-1 and TRBJ2-2; D may be TRBD1 (6 bases). CDR1 is KGHDR and CDR2 is SFDVKD in the germline V gene. V lost 4 bases, J lost 6 bases, and 11 bases lay in between. CDR3 size: 14 residues. The CDR3 DNA reads TGTGCCACCAGTGAATGGACAGTCGCCGGGGAGCTGTTTTTT. This codes for CATSEWTVAGELFF.

The V and J genes are TRBV19 and TRBJ1-1, with D tentatively TRBD1 (5 bases). Germline assignment: CDR1 LNHDA and CDR2 SQIVND (reference sequence). With 4 bases removed from V and 2 bases from J, the gap between germline ends came to 11 bases. The CDR3 has 14 amino acids. Written as DNA, the CDR3 is TGTGCCAGTAGTAGGGGCGTCATCAACACTGAAGCTTTCTTT. Amino acids: CASSRGVINTEAFF.

The chain links TRBV4-1 to TRBJ2-6, with D unresolved. The germline CDR1 and CDR2 sequences are MGHRA and YSYEKL. The CDR3 is made up of 16 amino acids. V lost 3 bases and J 0 bases, leaving 9 bases between the germline ends. The CDR3 coding sequence is TGCGCCAGCAGCCAGAATCGGGTCTCTGGGGCCAACGTCCTGACTTTC. This gives the protein CASSQNRVSGANVLTF.

The J gene is TRBJ2-2, the V gene TRBV3-1 (or the pseudogene TRBV3-2); 7 positions agree with TRBD1. Germline assignment: CDR1 LGHDT and CDR2 YNNKEL (reference sequence). Trimming cost V 4 bases and J 4 bases; bases outside gene matches: 9. The CDR3 is 16 residues long. CDR3 loop: CASSPPGQGVTGELFF. Here the CDR3 DNA reads TGTGCCAGCAGCCCCCCTGGCCAGGGGGTCACCGGGGAGCTGTTTTTT.

The rearrangement links TRBV18 to TRBJ2-2, with D possibly TRBD2 on 5 matching bases. The CDR3 is 15 amino acids. Germline CDR1 reads KGHSH; CDR2 reads LQKENI. V lost 5 bases and J 1 base, leaving 11 bases between the germline ends. The CDR3 DNA reads as TGTGCCAGCTCAGATGGACTGGAGAACACCGGGGAGCTGTTTTTT. It is translated as CASSDGLENTGELFF.